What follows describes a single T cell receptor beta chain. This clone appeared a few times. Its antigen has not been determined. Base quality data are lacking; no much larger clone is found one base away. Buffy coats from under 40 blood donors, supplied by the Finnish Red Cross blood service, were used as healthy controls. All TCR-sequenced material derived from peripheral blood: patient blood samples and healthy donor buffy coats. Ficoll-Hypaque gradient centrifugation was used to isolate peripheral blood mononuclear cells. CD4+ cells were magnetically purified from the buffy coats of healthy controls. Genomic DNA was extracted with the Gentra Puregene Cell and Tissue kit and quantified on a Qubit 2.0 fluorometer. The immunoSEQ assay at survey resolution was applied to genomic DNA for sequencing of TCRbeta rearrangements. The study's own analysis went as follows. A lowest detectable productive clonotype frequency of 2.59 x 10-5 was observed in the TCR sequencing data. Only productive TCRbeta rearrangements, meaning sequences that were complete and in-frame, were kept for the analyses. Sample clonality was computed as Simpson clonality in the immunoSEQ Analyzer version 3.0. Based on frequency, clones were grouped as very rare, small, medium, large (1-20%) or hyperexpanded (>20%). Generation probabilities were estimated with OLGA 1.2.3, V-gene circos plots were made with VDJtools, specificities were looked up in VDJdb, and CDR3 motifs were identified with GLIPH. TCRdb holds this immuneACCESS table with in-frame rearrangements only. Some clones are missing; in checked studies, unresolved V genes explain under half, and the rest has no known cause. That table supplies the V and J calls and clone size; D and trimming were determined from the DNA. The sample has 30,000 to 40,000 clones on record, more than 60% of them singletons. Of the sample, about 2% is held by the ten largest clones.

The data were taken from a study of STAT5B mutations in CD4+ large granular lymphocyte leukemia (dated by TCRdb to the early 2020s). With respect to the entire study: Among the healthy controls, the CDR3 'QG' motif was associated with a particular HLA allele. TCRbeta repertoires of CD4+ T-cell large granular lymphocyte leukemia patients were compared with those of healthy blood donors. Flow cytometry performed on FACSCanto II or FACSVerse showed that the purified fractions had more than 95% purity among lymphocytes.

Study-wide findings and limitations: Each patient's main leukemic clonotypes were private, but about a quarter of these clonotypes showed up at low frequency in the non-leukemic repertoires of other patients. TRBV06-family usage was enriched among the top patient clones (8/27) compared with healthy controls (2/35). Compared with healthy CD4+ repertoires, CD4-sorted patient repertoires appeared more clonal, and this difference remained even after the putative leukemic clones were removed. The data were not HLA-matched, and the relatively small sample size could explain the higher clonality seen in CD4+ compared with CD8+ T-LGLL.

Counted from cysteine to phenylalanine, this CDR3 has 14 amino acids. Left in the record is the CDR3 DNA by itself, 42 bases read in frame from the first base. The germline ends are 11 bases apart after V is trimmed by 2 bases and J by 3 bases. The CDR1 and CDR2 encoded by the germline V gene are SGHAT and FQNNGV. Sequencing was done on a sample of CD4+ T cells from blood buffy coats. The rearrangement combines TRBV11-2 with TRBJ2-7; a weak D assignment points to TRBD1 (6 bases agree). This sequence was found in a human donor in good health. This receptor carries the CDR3 CASSLSGRGYEQYF. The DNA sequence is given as TGTGCCAGCAGCTTAAGCGGCAGGGGCTACGAGCAGTACTTC.